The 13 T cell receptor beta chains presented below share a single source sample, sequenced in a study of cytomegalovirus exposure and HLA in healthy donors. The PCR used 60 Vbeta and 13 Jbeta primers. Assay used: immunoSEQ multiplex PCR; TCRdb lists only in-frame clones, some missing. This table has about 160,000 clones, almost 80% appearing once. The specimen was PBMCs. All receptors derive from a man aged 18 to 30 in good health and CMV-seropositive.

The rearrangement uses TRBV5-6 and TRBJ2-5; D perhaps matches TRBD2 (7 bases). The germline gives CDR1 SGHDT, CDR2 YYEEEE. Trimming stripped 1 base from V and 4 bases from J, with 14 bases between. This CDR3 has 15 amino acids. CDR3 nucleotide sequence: TGTGCCAGCAGCTTGCAAGGGGGGGGGAGAGAGACCCAGTACTTC. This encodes CASSLQGGGRETQYF.

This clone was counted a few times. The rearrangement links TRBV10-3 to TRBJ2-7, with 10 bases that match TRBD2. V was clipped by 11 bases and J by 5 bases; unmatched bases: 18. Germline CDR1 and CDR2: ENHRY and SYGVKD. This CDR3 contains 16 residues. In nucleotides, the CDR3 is TGTGCCGCAGGCACTAGCGGGAACAACCAGGTCCACGAGCAGTACTTC. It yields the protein CAAGTSGNNQVHEQYF.

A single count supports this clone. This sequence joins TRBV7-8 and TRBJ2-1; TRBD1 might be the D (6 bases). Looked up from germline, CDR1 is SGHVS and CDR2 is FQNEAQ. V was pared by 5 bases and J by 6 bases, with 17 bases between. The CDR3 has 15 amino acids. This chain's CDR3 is CASSRYLDSSNEQFF. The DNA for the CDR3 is TGTGCCAGCAGCCGTTATCTGGACAGCAGCAATGAGCAGTTCTTC.

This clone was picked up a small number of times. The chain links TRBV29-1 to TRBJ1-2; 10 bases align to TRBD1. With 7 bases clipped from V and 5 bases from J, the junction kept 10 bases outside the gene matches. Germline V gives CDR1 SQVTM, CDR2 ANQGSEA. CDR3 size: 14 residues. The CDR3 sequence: CSAAGTGVRYGYTF. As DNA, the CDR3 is TGCAGCGCCGCCGGGACAGGGGTTCGATATGGCTACACCTTC. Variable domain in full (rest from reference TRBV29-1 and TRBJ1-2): SAVISQKPSRDICQRGTSLTIQCQVDSQVTMMFWYRQQPGQSLTLIATANQGSEATYESGFVIDKFPISRPNLTFSTLTVSNMSPEDSSIYLCSAAGTGVRYGYTFGSGTRLTVV.

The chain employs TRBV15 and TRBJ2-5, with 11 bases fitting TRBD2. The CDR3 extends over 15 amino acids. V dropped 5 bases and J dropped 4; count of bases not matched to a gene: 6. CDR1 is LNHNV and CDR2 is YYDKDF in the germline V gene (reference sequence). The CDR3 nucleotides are TGTGCCACCAGCGGACTAGCGGGTGACGCAGAGACCCAGTACTTC. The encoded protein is CATSGLAGDAETQYF.

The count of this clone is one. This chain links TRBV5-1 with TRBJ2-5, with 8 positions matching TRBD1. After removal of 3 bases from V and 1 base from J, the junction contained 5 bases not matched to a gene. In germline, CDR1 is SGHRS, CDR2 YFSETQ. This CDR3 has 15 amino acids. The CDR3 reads CASSSDRVGQETQYF. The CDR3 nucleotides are TGCGCCAGCAGCTCGGACAGGGTGGGCCAAGAGACCCAGTACTTC.

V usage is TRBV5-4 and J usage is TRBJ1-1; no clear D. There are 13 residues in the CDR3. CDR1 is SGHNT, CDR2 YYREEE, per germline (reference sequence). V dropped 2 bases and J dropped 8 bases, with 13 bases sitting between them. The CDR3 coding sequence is TGTGCCAGCAGCTTTGACACAAATGGGGAAGCTTTCTTT. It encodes CASSFDTNGEAFF.

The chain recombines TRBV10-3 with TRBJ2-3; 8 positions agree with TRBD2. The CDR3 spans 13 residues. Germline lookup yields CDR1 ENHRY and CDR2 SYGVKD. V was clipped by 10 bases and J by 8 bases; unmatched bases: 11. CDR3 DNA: TGTGCCAACTCGCGGGAGGACGAGGGTACGCAGTATTTT. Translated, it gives CANSREDEGTQYF.

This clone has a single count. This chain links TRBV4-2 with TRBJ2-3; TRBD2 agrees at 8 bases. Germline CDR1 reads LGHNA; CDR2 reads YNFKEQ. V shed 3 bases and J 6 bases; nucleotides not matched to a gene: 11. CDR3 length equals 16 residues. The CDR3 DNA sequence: TGTGCCAGCAGCCAGCTTGACGGGGGGGGTTCGGATACGCAGTATTTT. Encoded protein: CASSQLDGGGSDTQYF.

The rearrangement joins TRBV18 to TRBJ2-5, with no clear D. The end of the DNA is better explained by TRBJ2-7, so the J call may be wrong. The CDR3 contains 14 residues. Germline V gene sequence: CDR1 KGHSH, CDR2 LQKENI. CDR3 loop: CASSPVTTPGEQYF. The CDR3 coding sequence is TGTGCCAGCTCACCAGTCACCACCCCAGGCGAGCAGTACTTC.

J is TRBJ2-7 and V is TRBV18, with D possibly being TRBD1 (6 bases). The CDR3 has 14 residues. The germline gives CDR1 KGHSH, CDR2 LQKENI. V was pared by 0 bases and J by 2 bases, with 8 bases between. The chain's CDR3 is CASSPPDSAYEQYF. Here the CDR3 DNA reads TGTGCCAGCTCACCACCGGACAGTGCCTACGAGCAGTACTTC.

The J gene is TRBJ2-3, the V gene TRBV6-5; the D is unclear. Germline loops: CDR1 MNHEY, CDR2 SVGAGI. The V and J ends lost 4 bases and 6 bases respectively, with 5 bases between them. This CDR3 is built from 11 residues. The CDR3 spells CASSWRDTQYF. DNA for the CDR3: TGTGCCAGCAGTTGGCGGGATACGCAGTATTTT.

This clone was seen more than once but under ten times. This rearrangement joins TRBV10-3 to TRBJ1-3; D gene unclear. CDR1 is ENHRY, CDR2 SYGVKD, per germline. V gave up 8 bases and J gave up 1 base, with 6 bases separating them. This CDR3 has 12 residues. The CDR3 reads CAISTSGNTIYF. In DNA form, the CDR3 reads TGTGCCATCTCCACATCTGGAAACACCATATATTTT.